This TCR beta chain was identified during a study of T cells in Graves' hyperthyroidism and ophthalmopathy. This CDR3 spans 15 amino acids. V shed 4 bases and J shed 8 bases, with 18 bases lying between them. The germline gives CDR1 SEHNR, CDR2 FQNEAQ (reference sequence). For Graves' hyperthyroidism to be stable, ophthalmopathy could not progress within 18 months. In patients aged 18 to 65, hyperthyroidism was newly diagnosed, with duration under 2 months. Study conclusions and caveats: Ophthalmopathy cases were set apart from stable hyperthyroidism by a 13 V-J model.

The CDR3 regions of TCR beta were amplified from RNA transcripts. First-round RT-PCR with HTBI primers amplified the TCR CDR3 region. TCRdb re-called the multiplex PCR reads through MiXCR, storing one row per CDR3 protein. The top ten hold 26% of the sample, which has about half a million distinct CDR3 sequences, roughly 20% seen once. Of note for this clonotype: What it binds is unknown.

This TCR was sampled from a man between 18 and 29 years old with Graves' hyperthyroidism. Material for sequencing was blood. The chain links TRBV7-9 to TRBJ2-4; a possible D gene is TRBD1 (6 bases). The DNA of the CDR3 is TGTGCCAGCAGCTCCCCCCGGACAGCGGCGGACATTCAGTACTTC. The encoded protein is CASSSPRTAADIQYF.